The 6 T cell receptor beta chains given below trace back to one sample, sequenced in a study of PD-L1 blockade in urothelial cancer. The time point is: peripheral blood 6 weeks after treatment start. The table came from immunoSEQ multiplex PCR; TCRdb's copy has only in-frame clones and leaves some out. The data show around 48,000 clones, with approximately 86% seen just once and 8.5% to 12% held by the top ten. Here the sequenced sample was PBMCs, taken around atezolizumab (anti-PD-L1) treatment. Every receptor here comes from a man in his 60s with urothelial cancer.

The rearrangement links TRBV5-1 to TRBJ1-5; D possibly corresponds to TRBD1 (6 bases). Germline V gives CDR1 SGHRS, CDR2 YFSETQ. There are 15 residues in the CDR3. The V and J ends lost 4 bases and 0 bases respectively, with 11 bases between them. The CDR3 bases are TGCGCCAGCAGCCCAGGGGTGAATAGCAATCAGCCCCAGCATTTT. Its translation: CASSPGVNSNQPQHF.

The CDR3 loop is CATSRGASGGQNEQFF. In nucleotides, the CDR3 is TGTGCCACCAGCAGAGGGGCTAGCGGGGGCCAAAATGAGCAGTTCTTC. The V gene is TRBV15, the J gene TRBJ2-1; 10 bases align to TRBD2. The CDR3 is 16 residues long. The J segment lost 7 bases and the V segment lost 1 base, leaving 7 bases of the junction unmatched. In germline, CDR1 is LNHNV, CDR2 YYDKDF (reference sequence). The whole variable domain, filled in from reference TRBV15 and TRBJ2-1, reads DAMVIQNPRYQVTQFGKPVTLSCSQTLNHNVMYWYQQKSSQAPKLLFHYYDKDFNNEADTPDNFQSRRPNTSFCFLDIRSPGLGDTAMYLCATSRGASGGQNEQFFGPGTRLTVL.

The chain couples TRBV6-5 to TRBJ2-5; 7 bases match TRBD1. The end of the DNA is better explained by TRBJ2-7, so the J call may be wrong. This CDR3 is built from 15 residues. From germline, CDR1 is MNHEY and CDR2 SVGAGI. CDR3 sequence: CASRPDRTGRYEQYF. CDR3 in DNA: TGTGCCAGCAGGCCCGACCGGACAGGTAGATACGAGCAGTACTTC.

This rearrangement joins TRBV27 to TRBJ2-7; 10 bases are shared with TRBD2. Germline V CDR1 and CDR2: MNHEY, SMNVEV (reference sequence). The trim removed 6 bases at V and 2 bases at J, leaving 4 bases unmatched. The CDR3 runs to 14 residues. The CDR3 is CASRRTSGTYEQYF. CDR3 bases: TGTGCCAGCAGGAGGACTAGCGGTACCTACGAGCAGTACTTC.

The chain has TRBV7-2 and TRBJ2-1, with D hard to call. Germline loops: CDR1 SGHTA, CDR2 FQGNSA. V was cut by 5 bases and J by 8 bases, with 16 bases left in between. The CDR3 contains 14 residues. The CDR3 loop is CASSARVVLDEQFF. Here the CDR3 DNA reads TGTGCCAGCAGCGCCCGGGTTGTCCTAGATGAGCAGTTCTTC.

The V gene is TRBV6-5, the J gene TRBJ1-3; D is possibly TRBD1 (5 bases). Per the germline V gene, CDR1 is MNHEY and CDR2 is SVGAGI. Trimming removed 0 bases from V and 0 bases from J, with 9 bases in between. CDR3 length: 16 amino acids. The DNA for the CDR3 is TGTGCCAGCAGTTACTCGAACAGGAACTCTGGAAACACCATATATTTT. Its translation: CASSYSNRNSGNTIYF.